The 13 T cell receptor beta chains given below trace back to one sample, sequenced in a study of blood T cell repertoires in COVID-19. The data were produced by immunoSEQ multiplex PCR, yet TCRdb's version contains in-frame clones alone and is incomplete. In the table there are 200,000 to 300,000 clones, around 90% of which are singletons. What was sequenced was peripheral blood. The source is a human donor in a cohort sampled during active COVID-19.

CDR3 sequence (DNA): TGTGCCAGCACCGGCCAGGGCGGGAGTCTCGAGCAGTACTTC. Its protein product is CASTGQGGSLEQYF. This chain uses TRBV5-6 with TRBJ2-7; 7 bases are shared with TRBD2. CDR1 SGHDT and CDR2 YYEEEE come from the germline V gene. The CDR3 has 14 amino acids. The V and J ends lost 6 bases and 6 bases, in that order; junction bases with no gene match: 12.

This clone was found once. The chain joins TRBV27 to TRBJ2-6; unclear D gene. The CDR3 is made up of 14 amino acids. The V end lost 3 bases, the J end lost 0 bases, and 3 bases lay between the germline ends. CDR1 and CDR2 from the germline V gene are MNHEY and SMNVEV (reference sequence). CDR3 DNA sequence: TGTGCCAGCAGTTTCCACTCTGGGGCCAACGTCCTGACTTTC. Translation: CASSFHSGANVLTF.

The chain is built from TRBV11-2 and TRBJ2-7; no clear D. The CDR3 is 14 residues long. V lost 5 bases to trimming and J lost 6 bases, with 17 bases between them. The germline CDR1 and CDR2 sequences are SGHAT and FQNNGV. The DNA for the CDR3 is TGTGCCAGCAGCCGGCCTAGAGGTTTAGGCGAGCAGTACTTC. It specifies CASSRPRGLGEQYF.

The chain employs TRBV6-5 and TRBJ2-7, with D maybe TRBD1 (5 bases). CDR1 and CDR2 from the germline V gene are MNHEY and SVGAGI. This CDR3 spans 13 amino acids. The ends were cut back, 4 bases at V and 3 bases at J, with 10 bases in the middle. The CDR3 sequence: CASSFDRDYEQYF. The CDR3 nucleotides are TGTGCCAGCAGTTTCGACAGAGACTACGAGCAGTACTTC.

The CDR3: CASSATRGRGYTDTQYF. For the CDR3, the DNA is TGTGCCAGCAGTGCCACCAGGGGGCGGGGGTACACAGATACGCAGTATTTT. V gene TRBV28 combines with J gene TRBJ2-3; possible D gene TRBD1, 8 bases. Germline CDR1 MDHEN, CDR2 SYDVKM. The V end lost 5 bases, the J end lost 2 bases, and 20 bases lay between the germline ends. The CDR3 loop spans 17 amino acids. The full variable domain, with the rest looked up from reference TRBV28 and TRBJ2-3, is DVKVTQSSRYLVKRTGEKVFLECVQDMDHENMFWYRQDPGLGLRLIYFSYDVKMKEKGDIPEGYSVSREKKERFSLILESASTNQTSMYLCASSATRGRGYTDTQYFGPGTRLTVL.

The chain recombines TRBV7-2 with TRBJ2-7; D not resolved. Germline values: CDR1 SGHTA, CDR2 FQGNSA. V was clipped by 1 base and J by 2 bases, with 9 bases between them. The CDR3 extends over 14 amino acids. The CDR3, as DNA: TGTGCCAGCAGCTTAGGCTACCATCCCTACGAGCAGTACTTC. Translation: CASSLGYHPYEQYF.

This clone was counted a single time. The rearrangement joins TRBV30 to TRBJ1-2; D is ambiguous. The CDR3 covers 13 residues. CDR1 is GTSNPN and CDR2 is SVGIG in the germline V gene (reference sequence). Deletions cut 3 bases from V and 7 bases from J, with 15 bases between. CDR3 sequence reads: CAWSQPPDSGYTF. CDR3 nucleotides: TGTGCCTGGAGCCAACCACCGGACTCTGGCTACACCTTC.

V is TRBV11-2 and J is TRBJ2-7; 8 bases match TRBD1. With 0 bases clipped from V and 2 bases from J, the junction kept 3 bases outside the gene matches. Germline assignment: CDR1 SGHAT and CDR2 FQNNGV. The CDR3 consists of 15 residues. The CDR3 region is CASSLDPGGTYEQYF. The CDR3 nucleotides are TGTGCCAGCAGCTTAGACCCAGGGGGCACCTACGAGCAGTACTTC.

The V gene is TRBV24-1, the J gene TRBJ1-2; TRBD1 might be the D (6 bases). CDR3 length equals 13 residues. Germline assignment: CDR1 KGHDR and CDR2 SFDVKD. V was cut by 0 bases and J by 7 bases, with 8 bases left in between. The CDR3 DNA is TGTGCCACCAGTGATTTGCAAGGGGGTGGCTACACCTTC. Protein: CATSDLQGGGYTF.

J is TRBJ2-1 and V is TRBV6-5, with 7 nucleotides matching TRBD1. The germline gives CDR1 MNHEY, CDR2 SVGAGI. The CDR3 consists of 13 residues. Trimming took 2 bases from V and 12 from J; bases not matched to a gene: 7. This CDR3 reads CASSYGGQLMQFF. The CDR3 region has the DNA TGTGCCAGCAGTTACGGGGGACAGTTAATGCAGTTCTTC.

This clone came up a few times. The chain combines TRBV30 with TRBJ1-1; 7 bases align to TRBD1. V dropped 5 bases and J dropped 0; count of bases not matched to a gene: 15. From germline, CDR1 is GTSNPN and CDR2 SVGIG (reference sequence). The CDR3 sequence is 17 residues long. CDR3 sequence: CAWDGTARSFMNTEAFF. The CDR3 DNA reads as TGTGCCTGGGACGGGACAGCCCGGAGCTTTATGAACACTGAAGCTTTCTTT.

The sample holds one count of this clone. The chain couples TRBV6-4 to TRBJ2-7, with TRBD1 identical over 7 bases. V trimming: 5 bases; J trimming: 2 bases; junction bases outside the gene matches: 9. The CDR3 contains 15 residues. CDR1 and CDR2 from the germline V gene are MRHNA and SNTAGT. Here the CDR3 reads CASSFPDRKPYEQYF. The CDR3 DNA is TGTGCCAGCAGTTTTCCGGACAGGAAACCCTACGAGCAGTACTTC.

CDR3 nucleotide sequence: TGTGCCAGCAGCTCGGGCGACCGGGTAGGGAGTGGCTACACCTTC. Encoded protein: CASSSGDRVGSGYTF. The chain employs TRBV5-4 and TRBJ1-2; unclear D gene. The V gene lost 3 bases and the J gene lost 7 bases, with 19 bases spanning the gap. The CDR3 spans 15 residues. Germline V lookup: CDR1 SGHNT, CDR2 YYREEE (reference sequence).